Presented here are 8 T cell receptor beta chains from one specimen sequenced in a study of monozygotic twins with cystic fibrosis. The data were produced by immunoSEQ multiplex PCR, yet TCRdb's version contains in-frame clones alone and is incomplete. The profile shows roughly 10,000 clones, roughly 97% of them singletons. Sequenced: blood. The receptor set was obtained from a boy between 10 and 17 years old with cystic fibrosis.

This sequence joins TRBV13 and TRBJ2-7; a weak D match, TRBD2 (6 bases). With 5 bases removed from V and 3 bases from J, the gap between germline ends came to 11 bases. The CDR3 is 13 residues long. The V gene's germline CDR1 is PRHDT and CDR2 FYEKMQ (reference sequence). The DNA of the CDR3 is TGTGCCAGCAGCACACAGACTAGCTACGAGCAGTACTTC. Translating it yields CASSTQTSYEQYF.

This chain connects TRBV7-9 to TRBJ2-1; TRBD1 matches at 7 bases. The CDR3 is made up of 15 amino acids. V shed 6 bases, J shed 0 bases, and the junction held 5 bases outside the gene matches. Looked up from germline, CDR1 is SEHNR and CDR2 is FQNEAQ (reference sequence). The CDR3 here is CASRTGQSSYNEQFF. CDR3 sequence (DNA): TGTGCCAGCAGGACGGGACAGAGCTCCTACAATGAGCAGTTCTTC.

The chain joins TRBV27 to TRBJ2-5; 10 bases line up with TRBD2. The J call may be faulty, since TRBJ2-7 better matches the DNA end. CDR3 size: 15 residues. From germline, CDR1 is MNHEY and CDR2 SMNVEV (reference sequence). In DNA form, the CDR3 reads TGTGCCAGCAGTTTATCTCTAGCGGGAGCCTACGAGCAGTACTTC. Translating it yields CASSLSLAGAYEQYF.

The chain has TRBV27 and TRBJ2-7; D is unresolved. V dropped 5 bases and J dropped 6 bases, with 11 bases sitting between them. The germline gives CDR1 MNHEY, CDR2 SMNVEV (reference sequence). The CDR3 has 12 amino acids. CDR3 amino acids: CASSDLMSEQYF. DNA of the CDR3: TGTGCCAGCAGTGACCTTATGAGCGAGCAGTACTTC.

In this sample, this clone turned up a few times. This chain uses TRBV10-1 with TRBJ1-5; D not resolved. CDR1 and CDR2 from the germline V gene are WNHNN and SYGVQD (reference sequence). This CDR3 region has 13 residues. V gave up 11 bases and J gave up 1 base, with 12 bases separating them. This CDR3 is CAPLGGSNQPQHF. CDR3 DNA sequence: TGCGCCCCTCTGGGAGGGAGCAATCAGCCCCAGCATTTT.

This CDR3 is CASSLGGGYGYTF. In DNA, the CDR3 is TGTGCCAGCAGCTTAGGGGGTGGCTATGGCTACACCTTC. V and J are TRBV5-4 and TRBJ1-2; perhaps TRBD1 as D (6 bases). V was shortened by 2 bases and J by 4 bases, with 9 bases between the two germline ends. The CDR3 is 13 amino acids. In germline, CDR1 is SGHNT, CDR2 YYREEE (reference sequence).

The chain is built from TRBV5-1 and TRBJ1-1; no firm D call. The germline V gene encodes CDR1 SGHRS and CDR2 YFSETQ. This CDR3 contains 15 residues. The germline V and J ends were trimmed by 4 bases and 2 bases, with 15 bases remaining between them. The CDR3 loop reads CASSPVSGSNTEAFF. The CDR3 DNA reads TGCGCCAGCAGCCCAGTATCGGGCTCCAACACTGAAGCTTTCTTT.

This clone was observed a single time. V is TRBV28 and J is TRBJ2-7, with no clear D. CDR3 length: 15 residues. The ends were cut back, 6 bases at V and 0 bases at J, with 15 bases in the middle. Germline V CDR1 and CDR2: MDHEN, SYDVKM. In DNA form, the CDR3 reads TGTGCCAGCAGCCCGAGTTGGATGGACTCCTACGAGCAGTACTTC. The encoded protein is CASSPSWMDSYEQYF.